Below are 18 T cell receptor beta chains sequenced from a single sample in a study of brain T cells in children with intractable seizures. The method was immunoSEQ multiplex PCR; TCRdb's version includes in-frame clones alone and lacks a portion of them. The table shows 55,000 to 80,000 clones, with roughly 95% occurring only once. The sample in question was peripheral blood, obtained at surgery. Receptors were obtained from a boy in the first two years of life with focal cortical dysplasia and intractable seizures.

The gene calls are TRBV5-5 and TRBJ1-3; 8 nucleotides align to TRBD1. The CDR3 totals 19 residues. V was pared by 1 base and J by 0 bases, with 12 bases of the junction left unmatched. Germline CDR1 reads SGHKS; CDR2 reads YYEKEE (reference sequence). The CDR3 region has the DNA TGTGCCAGCAGCTTGTGGGTCTTGACAGGGGAAGGCTCTGGAAACACCATATATTTT. The encoded protein is CASSLWVLTGEGSGNTIYF.

V usage is TRBV18 and J usage is TRBJ2-3, with D perhaps TRBD2 (6 bases). Trimming took 6 bases from V and 1 from J, leaving 17 bases between them. Germline assignment: CDR1 KGHSH and CDR2 LQKENI. The CDR3 is 16 amino acids. For the CDR3, the DNA is TGTGCCAGCTCCGTAACGCGGGGTGGTGGCACAGATACGCAGTATTTT. Translated: CASSVTRGGGTDTQYF.

The chain recombines TRBV5-1 with TRBJ2-5, with TRBD2 matching over 8 bases. The CDR3 totals 14 residues. J lost 5 bases, V lost 4 bases, and 7 bases had no gene match. Germline values: CDR1 SGHRS, CDR2 YFSETQ. CDR3 protein: CASSVLGGGETQYF. CDR3 coding DNA: TGCGCCAGCAGCGTGCTCGGGGGGGGCGAGACCCAGTACTTC.

The V call is TRBV20-1, the J call TRBJ2-7; D gene ambiguous. Germline V gives CDR1 DFQATT, CDR2 SNEGSKA (reference sequence). V gave up 4 bases and J gave up 2 bases, with 6 bases separating them. CDR3 length equals 11 residues. DNA of the CDR3: TGCAGTGCTACCAGAGCCTACGAGCAGTACTTC. Amino acids: CSATRAYEQYF.

V gene TRBV18 combines with J gene TRBJ2-1, with D unresolved. Germline V CDR1 and CDR2: KGHSH, LQKENI. V lost 3 bases and J 5 bases, leaving 8 bases between the germline ends. There are 13 residues in the CDR3. CDR3 protein: CASSPSVNNEQFF. The CDR3 DNA reads TGTGCCAGCTCACCTTCAGTGAACAATGAGCAGTTCTTC.

The chain carries TRBV5-4 and TRBJ1-6; D might be TRBD1 (5 bases). Germline loops: CDR1 SGHNT, CDR2 YYREEE (reference sequence). With 2 bases removed from V and 5 bases from J, the gap between germline ends came to 11 bases. The CDR3 length is 15 residues. CDR3 protein: CASSLKGRHNSPLHF. DNA for the CDR3: TGTGCCAGCAGCTTAAAGGGACGGCATAATTCACCCCTCCACTTT.

The chain employs TRBV28 and TRBJ2-5; TRBD1 matches 8 bases. The junction had 10 bases not matched to a gene; V was cut back by 5 bases and J by 2 bases. Germline CDR1 and CDR2: MDHEN and SYDVKM. The CDR3 extends over 16 amino acids. The CDR3 protein is CASSPNGQGMQETQYF. CDR3 bases: TGTGCCAGCAGTCCCAATGGACAGGGAATGCAAGAGACCCAGTACTTC.

The chain recombines TRBV10-3 with TRBJ2-5, with D possibly matching TRBD2 (7 bases). The CDR3 extends over 15 amino acids. V lost 10 bases, J lost 2 bases, and 20 bases lay in between. The V gene's germline CDR1 is ENHRY and CDR2 SYGVKD. The CDR3 loop reads CATNTGAGEQETQYF. In DNA form, the CDR3 reads TGTGCCACGAACACGGGGGCGGGGGAACAAGAGACCCAGTACTTC.

The genes are TRBV11-2 and TRBJ2-7; TRBD2 aligns across 9 bases. Germline V gene data show CDR1 as SGHAT and CDR2 as FQNNGV. The CDR3 loop spans 16 amino acids. J was trimmed by 7 bases and V by 6 bases; bases with no gene match: 16. The CDR3 reads CASSSLGGGATWEQYF. DNA for the CDR3: TGTGCCAGCAGTTCTTTGGGCGGGGGGGCAACTTGGGAGCAGTACTTC.

V usage is TRBV19 and J usage is TRBJ2-3; possibly TRBD2 for D (6 bases). The germline V and J ends were trimmed by 2 bases and 0 bases, with 9 bases remaining between them. CDR1 and CDR2 (germline): LNHDA, SQIVND (reference sequence). The CDR3 loop spans 15 amino acids. The CDR3 nucleotides are TGTGCCAGTAGTATAAGGGCGGGAAGCACAGATACGCAGTATTTT. This encodes CASSIRAGSTDTQYF.

The chain carries TRBV27 and TRBJ1-2, with unresolved D. The length of the CDR3 is 14 residues. The V and J ends lost 4 bases and 6 bases respectively, with 15 bases between them. Germline CDR1 reads MNHEY; CDR2 reads SMNVEV (reference sequence). Written as DNA, the CDR3 is TGTGCCAGCAGTTCCCTCAGTCAGCCCCATGGCTACACCTTC. This gives the protein CASSSLSQPHGYTF.

In its sample, this clone was seen once. The chain joins TRBV21-1 to TRBJ2-1. TRBV21-1 is shown as a pseudogene. CDR3 length: 18 amino acids. CDR3 DNA sequence: TGTGCCAGCACGGGGTACCCGTTAGGGACCAAACCCTACAATGAGCAGTTCTTC. Translating it yields CASTGYPLGTKPYNEQFF.

This chain uses TRBV13 with TRBJ2-1, with a weak D call TRBD2 (5 bases). V was shortened by 0 bases and J by 9 bases, with 6 bases between the two germline ends. Germline V CDR1 and CDR2: PRHDT, FYEKMQ (reference sequence). This CDR3 contains 12 residues. The CDR3: CASSLGGSEQFF. The CDR3 DNA is TGTGCCAGCAGCTTAGGGGGGAGTGAGCAGTTCTTC.

The chain combines TRBV19 with TRBJ2-1; 8 nucleotides line up with TRBD2. Per the germline V gene, CDR1 is LNHDA and CDR2 is SQIVND (reference sequence). V dropped 6 bases and J dropped 5; count of bases not matched to a gene: 12. This CDR3 has 16 residues. CDR3: CASSPEGLAGNNEQFF. For the CDR3, the DNA is TGTGCCAGTAGCCCGGAGGGGCTAGCGGGCAACAATGAGCAGTTCTTC.

The chain joins TRBV6-6 to TRBJ1-1; 10 nucleotides match TRBD1. Germline V gives CDR1 MNHNY, CDR2 SVGAGI (reference sequence). The CDR3 consists of 16 residues. After removal of 7 bases from V and 5 bases from J, the junction contained 13 bases not matched to a gene. The CDR3 loop reads CASNSPQGQGKTEAFF. In DNA, the CDR3 is TGTGCCAGCAATAGTCCCCAGGGACAGGGGAAAACTGAAGCTTTCTTT.

The chain recombines TRBV11-3 with TRBJ2-7; D may be TRBD2 (5 bases). Trimming pared 5 bases from V and 0 bases from J, leaving 8 bases between. The germline V gene encodes CDR1 SGHNT and CDR2 YENEEA. The CDR3 is 13 residues long. CDR3 sequence (DNA): TGTGCCAGCAGCCCCCGGGGCTCCTACGAGCAGTACTTC. Amino acid sequence: CASSPRGSYEQYF.

The V gene is TRBV5-6, the J gene TRBJ2-3, with 7 bases matching TRBD2. CDR1 is SGHDT, CDR2 YYEEEE, per germline. The CDR3 is 18 residues long. V shed 3 bases, J shed 3 bases, and the junction held 16 bases outside the gene matches. The CDR3 DNA sequence: TGTGCCAGCAGCTACCTATCAGCGGGAAGGATTTGGACAGATACGCAGTATTTT. Translated, it gives CASSYLSAGRIWTDTQYF. The full variable domain, its missing parts supplied by reference TRBV5-6 and TRBJ2-3, is DAGVTQSPTHLIKTRGQQVTLRCSPKSGHDTVSWYQQALGQGPQFIFQYYEEEERQRGNFPDRFSGHQFPNYSSELNVNALLLGDSALYLCASSYLSAGRIWTDTQYFGPGTRLTVL.

This sequence joins TRBV9 and TRBJ2-5; the match to TRBD2 covers 7 bases. CDR3 size: 14 residues. The V gene end was trimmed by 2 bases and the J gene end by 5 bases; junction bases not matched to a gene: 6. Germline V lookup: CDR1 SGDLS, CDR2 YYNGEE. CDR3: CASSVFERDETQYF. The CDR3 region has the DNA TGTGCCAGCAGCGTGTTCGAGCGGGATGAGACCCAGTACTTC.